One and the same sample provided the 10 T cell receptor beta chains below, sequenced in a study of blood T cell repertoires in COVID-19. The method was immunoSEQ multiplex PCR; TCRdb's version includes in-frame clones alone and lacks a portion of them. Of about 130,000 clones listed, under 90% are singletons. The sample consisted of peripheral blood. The receptor set was obtained from a woman aged 55-75 years with acute or convalescent COVID-19.

The chain has TRBV3-1 (or the pseudogene TRBV3-2) and TRBJ2-2, with D possibly TRBD1 on 5 matching bases. The CDR3 runs to 13 residues. Trimming cost V 4 bases and J 7 bases, with 10 bases left between them. Germline lookup yields CDR1 LGHDT and CDR2 YNNKEL (reference sequence). CDR3: CASSLKQGGELFF. CDR3 DNA sequence: TGTGCCAGCAGCCTAAAGCAGGGCGGGGAGCTGTTTTTT.

The chain couples TRBV21-1 to TRBJ1-5. TRBV21-1 is described as a pseudogene. The CDR3 extends over 17 amino acids. DNA for the CDR3: TGTGCCAGCAGCAGCTTTCTCCGGGGGAGTAGTAATCAGCCCCAGCATTTT. This encodes CASSSFLRGSSNQPQHF.

This clone was picked up one time. The J gene is TRBJ1-5, the V gene TRBV3-1 (or the pseudogene TRBV3-2), with 7 bases aligning to TRBD1. Per the germline V gene, CDR1 is LGHDT and CDR2 is YNNKEL (reference sequence). This CDR3 comprises 16 residues. Losses at the gene ends were 0 bases for V and 2 bases for J; bases not matched to a gene: 4. DNA of the CDR3: TGTGCCAGCAGCCAAGACCGGACAGGCCGCAATCAGCCCCAGCATTTT. This gives the protein CASSQDRTGRNQPQHF.

The chain combines TRBV6-2 or TRBV6-3 with TRBJ1-5; D is uncertain. The germline gives CDR1 MNHEY, CDR2 SVGEGT. The CDR3 has 13 amino acids. V lost 2 bases, J lost 7 bases, and 9 bases lay in between. The DNA of the CDR3 is TGTGCCAGCAGTTACACTTTGAGGCAGCCCCAGCATTTT. Translating it yields CASSYTLRQPQHF.

The chain carries TRBV27 and TRBJ1-6; tentative D call: TRBD1 (6 bases). CDR3 size: 14 residues. CDR1 MNHEY and CDR2 SMNVEV come from the germline V gene (reference sequence). V was trimmed by 6 bases and J by 11 bases, leaving 17 bases between them. The CDR3 loop is CASSQQGEMAPLHF. CDR3 DNA: TGTGCCAGCAGCCAACAGGGCGAGATGGCACCCCTCCACTTT.

A few counts support this clone. The CDR3 DNA follows: TGTGCCAGCAGGTCCCCCGGCGGCTCGGGGGAGACCCAGTACTTC. It yields the protein CASRSPGGSGETQYF. The V gene is TRBV2, the J gene TRBJ2-5, with D possibly TRBD2 on 5 matching bases. V was pared by 6 bases and J by 5 bases, with 19 bases between. The V gene's germline CDR1 is SNHLY and CDR2 FYNNEI. The CDR3 is made up of 15 amino acids.

V usage is TRBV11-2 and J usage is TRBJ1-4; D remains unclear. The CDR3 sequence is 15 residues long. CDR1 SGHAT and CDR2 FQNNGV come from the germline V gene. Trimming took off 0 bases at V and 4 bases at J, with 9 bases between the two ends. In nucleotides, the CDR3 is TGTGCCAGCAGCTTAGATAGATTGCTTAATGAAAAACTGTTTTTT. Protein: CASSLDRLLNEKLFF.

This rearrangement joins TRBV5-1 to TRBJ1-2; 7 bases match TRBD1. With V trimmed by 4 bases and J by 7 bases, 10 bases remained unmatched. Germline CDR1 reads SGHRS; CDR2 reads YFSETQ. This CDR3 is built from 14 residues. CDR3 nucleotides: TGCGCCAGCAGCCCCTTAGACAGGGCTCGTGGCTACACCTTC. This translates into CASSPLDRARGYTF. Looking up the rest from reference TRBV5-1 and TRBJ1-2 gives the full variable domain: KAGVTQTPRYLIKTRGQQVTLSCSPISGHRSVSWYQQTPGQGLQFLFEYFSETQRNKGNFPGRFSGRQFSNSRSEMNVSTLELGDSALYLCASSPLDRARGYTFGSGTRLTVV.

V and J are TRBV19 and TRBJ1-5; D is unresolved. There are 14 residues in the CDR3. Germline V gene data show CDR1 as LNHDA and CDR2 as SQIVND (reference sequence). The germline V and J ends were trimmed by 5 bases and 5 bases, with 13 bases remaining between them. The DNA for the CDR3 is TGTGCCAGTAGTCTGGGAGAGCGGTATCAGCCCCAGCATTTT. Protein product: CASSLGERYQPQHF.

This clone turned up a few times. This rearrangement joins TRBV10-3 to TRBJ2-2; no firm D call. This CDR3 is 14 amino acids long. Germline values: CDR1 ENHRY, CDR2 SYGVKD. The ends were cut back, 7 bases at V and 4 bases at J, with 13 bases in the middle. This chain's CDR3 is CAINGGRTTGELFF. CDR3 DNA sequence: TGTGCCATCAACGGCGGAAGAACCACCGGGGAGCTGTTTTTT.